This T cell receptor beta chain comes out of a study of T-cell memory formation after mild COVID-19. Looking at the study overall: Clustering of TCRs was largely donor specific.

Germline V lookup: CDR1 MNHEY, CDR2 SVGAGI. This CDR3 contains 14 residues. Trimming removed 0 bases at V and 5 bases at J, with 8 bases between. 5'RACE primed at constant segments yielded TCR alpha and TCR beta cDNA libraries bearing sample barcodes and UMIs. MiXCR, applied by TCRdb to the 5' RACE reads, yields one record per CDR3 protein. This sample has under 400,000 distinct CDR3 sequences, with under 30% found just once. Note on this clonotype: The antigen is unknown.

Broader study findings: Clones contracting over day 15 to 85 were CD4/CD8 balanced, with later expanders leaning CD4+. Second-wave clones with a day 37 peak had unconfirmed SARS-CoV-2 specificity.

The clonotype comes from an adult woman who had mild COVID-19 (a few samples of this study predate the infection). Cell type and time point are not known. Sequencing was performed on PBMCs or a T cell subset sorted from them (not recorded which). This chain connects TRBV6-5 to TRBJ2-1; D uncertain. CDR3 nucleotides: TGTGCCAGCAGTTACTCACCTAGTGACAATGAGCAGTTCTTC. Translating it yields CASSYSPSDNEQFF.